The clone carrying this T cell receptor beta chain was observed a single time. The entry originates in a study of T cell responses to AZD1222 COVID-19 vaccine. Repertoires were generated with immunoSEQ multiplex PCR, while TCRdb's copy carries only in-frame clones and drops some. This repertoire shows 150,000 or so clones, around 89% found once; its top ten account for around 4.9%. With 1 base removed from V and 2 bases from J, the gap between germline ends came to 6 bases. CDR1 is KGHSH and CDR2 is LQKENI in the germline V gene. The CDR3 covers 14 residues. The chain employs TRBV18 and TRBJ2-1; D unclear. The TCR originated in an adult in good health. The specimen comprised peripheral blood, sampled on day 0 of AZD1222 vaccination. The CDR3 reads CASSPLQTYNEQFF. The CDR3 nucleotides are TGTGCCAGCTCACCACTTCAGACCTACAATGAGCAGTTCTTC.